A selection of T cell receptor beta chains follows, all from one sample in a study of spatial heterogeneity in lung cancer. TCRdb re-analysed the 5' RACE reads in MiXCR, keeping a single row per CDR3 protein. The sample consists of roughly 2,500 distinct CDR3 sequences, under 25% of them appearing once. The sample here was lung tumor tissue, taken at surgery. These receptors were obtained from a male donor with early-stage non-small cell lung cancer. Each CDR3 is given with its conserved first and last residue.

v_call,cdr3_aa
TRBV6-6,CASSTTGTGGRGNYGYTF
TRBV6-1,CASSPQSRAEAFF
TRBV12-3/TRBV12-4,CASSPHGGNYGYTF
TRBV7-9,CASSLGELNTEAFF
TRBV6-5,CASSSPRLDTGEKLFF
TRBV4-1,CASSQDNLANTEAFF
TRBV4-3,CASRTWGQDVGYTF
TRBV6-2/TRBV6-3,CASSSAGAAGNQPQHF
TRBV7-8,CASSLGSLDNTEAFF
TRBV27,CASSLGGGNEKLFF
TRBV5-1,CASSLEVGGNSYNEQFF
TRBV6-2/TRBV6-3,CASSLWDLYGYTF
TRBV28,CASSTFTRDTEAFF
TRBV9,CASSRRIGTSGSNEQFF
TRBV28,CASSLGVHYEQYF
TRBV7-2,CASSLKIVDNSPLHF
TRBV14,CASSQDRGVFTDTQYF
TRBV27,CASSLSARGAPLHF
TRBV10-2,CASSAAGRNEQFF
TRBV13,CASSPRLAAGELFF
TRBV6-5,CASSYSVTINTEAFF
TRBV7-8,CASSLVSGGGSPLHF
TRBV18,CASSPGDTDTQYF
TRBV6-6,CASSYGQGLDSEQFF
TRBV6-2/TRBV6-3,CASSFDGTGGSGELFF
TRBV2,CASRTSGYEQYF